The rows below give T cell receptor beta chains drawn from one sample of a study of shared clonotypes between healthy human individuals. TCRdb's copy holds only in-frame clones and misses some; the assay was immunoSEQ multiplex PCR. The table shows some 2,000,000 clones, with approximately 96% occurring only once. Sequencing was done on a sample of naive CD4+ T cells sorted from blood. The source of these receptors is a man aged 18 to 29 in good health. Each CDR3 is given without its conserved first and last residue. The D gene is left open where the match is weak.

v_call	d_call	j_call	cdr3_aa
TRBV6-1	-	TRBJ1-1	ASEVGSMNTEAF
TRBV19	-	TRBJ2-1	ASSQGRGSSYNEQF
TRBV14	-	TRBJ1-4	ASSQEGAGEKLF
TRBV27	-	TRBJ2-3	ARGGTDTQY
TRBV27	-	TRBJ2-7	ASSFALASYEQY
TRBV18	TRBD1	TRBJ1-2	ASSPTGANYGYT
TRBV28	-	TRBJ1-2	ASSLTQGGYGYT
TRBV5-6	TRBD1	TRBJ2-1	ASSWTGNEQF
TRBV28	-	TRBJ2-3	ASSTRPDTQY
TRBV6-4	-	TRBJ2-1	ASSEQGNEQF
TRBV21-1	-	TRBJ2-7	ASGQGEHYEQY
TRBV7-9	TRBD1	TRBJ1-1	ASSIGTANTEAF
TRBV28	-	TRBJ2-1	ASSFWAGAGATYNEQF
TRBV6-5	-	TRBJ2-2	ASSKRDTGELF
TRBV10-3	TRBD1	TRBJ1-5	AISAGTDSNQPQH
TRBV18	-	TRBJ2-7	ASSADSYEQY
TRBV7-2	-	TRBJ1-2	ASSARRTEFYGYT
TRBV5-1	-	TRBJ1-2	ASSLAGGTQEGYT
TRBV14	-	TRBJ2-6	ASSQDLRGVLT
TRBV18	TRBD2	TRBJ2-3	ASSPQSTSWDTQY
TRBV7-2	TRBD2	TRBJ2-7	ASSREGTNSYEQY
TRBV18	-	TRBJ1-1	ASSPSGTDAEAF
TRBV28	TRBD1	TRBJ1-6	ASSSTTGGNSPLH
TRBV19	TRBD1	TRBJ2-1	ASTSGDRNNEQF
TRBV6-5	TRBD1	TRBJ2-7	ASKTDRAAYEQY
TRBV7-9	-	TRBJ1-2	ASRPHQGASPNYGYT
TRBV6-1	TRBD2	TRBJ2-7	ANSPQAGGPGEQY
TRBV4-3	TRBD1	TRBJ2-2	ASSLWYGDRANTGELF
TRBV10-3	TRBD1	TRBJ2-7	AIRAGTERYEQY
TRBV20-1	TRBD2	TRBJ2-5	SAAGVETQY
TRBV6-5	-	TRBJ2-7	ASSYSLDPTGEQY
TRBV6-1	TRBD1	TRBJ1-2	ASSKPGQGYGYT
TRBV19	-	TRBJ2-4	ASSGSMSKNIQY
TRBV30	-	TRBJ2-2	AWSGTLNTGELF
TRBV19	-	TRBJ2-1	ASSITNNEQF
TRBV9	-	TRBJ2-1	ASSVRESPVYNEQF
TRBV4-1	-	TRBJ1-5	ASSQEFRGIQPQH
TRBV30	-	TRBJ1-4	AWSRVNEKLF
TRBV5-1	-	TRBJ2-7	ASSPRGGLGDEQY
TRBV10-3	-	TRBJ1-1	AISEGEFRGAF
TRBV6-5	TRBD1	TRBJ2-5	ASSWGTGQETQY
TRBV18	-	TRBJ2-7	ASSPNAAGIDVEQY
TRBV5-4	-	TRBJ2-2	ASSFSSFSGELF
TRBV4-3	-	TRBJ1-2	ASSQDAGPRGYT
TRBV4-3	-	TRBJ2-1	ASSLSGGGGNEQF
TRBV4-3	-	TRBJ2-2	ASSQEGFTGELF
TRBV6-5	-	TRBJ1-5	ASSSGRQNQPQH
TRBV5-4	-	TRBJ1-6	AYGNTYNSPLH
TRBV27	-	TRBJ1-4	ASSFRWSEKLF
TRBV7-8	-	TRBJ2-6	ASSRLGGLGANVLT
TRBV5-1	-	TRBJ1-3	ASSPTWGTGNTIY
TRBV29-1	TRBD1	TRBJ1-1	SVVNRGINTEAF
TRBV30	TRBD1	TRBJ1-1	AWAGQANTEAF